This TCR beta chain originates from a study of blood T cell repertoires in COVID-19. About the study: PBMCs, B-cell-depleted T cells, or T cells provided the cDNA or gDNA that made up the material.

Donors in Cohort 3 counted as recovered after two negative PCRs, clearance, or symptom resolution. Study processing details: Nucleated cell number was recorded as an estimate derived from reference gene primer amplification. The method was immunoSEQ multiplex PCR; TCRdb's version includes in-frame clones alone and lacks a portion of them. V, J and clone size derive from that table, while D and trimming were established from the DNA sequence. The sample gives 180,000 or so clones, around 80% of which show up once; 13% to 15% is in the top ten. With 2 bases removed from V and 7 bases from J, the gap between germline ends came to 11 bases. The CDR3 totals 13 residues.

The material sequenced was PBMCs or T cells enriched from blood (not recorded which). This TCR was sampled from a man between 45 and 60 years old who had recovered from COVID-19. The V gene is TRBV12-3 or TRBV12-4, the J gene TRBJ1-2, with D unclear. This CDR3 reads CASSLTWAGGYTF. Here the CDR3 DNA reads TGTGCCAGCAGTTTAACCTGGGCGGGTGGCTACACCTTC.